The 14 T cell receptor beta chains given below trace back to one sample, sequenced in a study of cytomegalovirus exposure and HLA in healthy donors. Primers included in the PCR were 60 Vbeta and 13 Jbeta primers. The protocol was immunoSEQ multiplex PCR, while the TCRdb copy is restricted to in-frame clones and leaves out a portion. The sample has 200,000 to 250,000 clones, about 84% seen once. The specimen was PBMCs. The receptors stem from a human donor in good health.

This clone was observed once. The chain uses TRBV19 and TRBJ2-1; 8 bases agree with TRBD2. Germline CDR1 is LNHDA and CDR2 is SQIVND (reference sequence). The CDR3 covers 20 residues. V lost 3 bases to trimming and J lost 1 base; unmatched junction nucleotides: 17. In DNA, the CDR3 is TGTGCCAGTAGTATGATCTTAATGGGCCTAGCGGGTAAATCCTACAATGAGCAGTTCTTC. Amino acid sequence: CASSMILMGLAGKSYNEQFF.

CDR3 DNA: TGTGCCAGCAGTACAGGGGGCAGTGAGCAGTACTTC. Residues: CASSTGGSEQYF. J is TRBJ2-7 and V is TRBV2; 9 bases match TRBD1. The CDR3 totals 12 residues. Germline CDR1 is SNHLY and CDR2 is FYNNEI. Unmatched junction bases numbered 3, after V lost 5 bases and J lost 7 bases. The full variable domain, its missing parts supplied by reference TRBV2 and TRBJ2-7, is EPEVTQTPSHQVTQMGQEVILRCVPISNHLYFYWYRQILGQKVEFLVSFYNNEISEKSEIFDDQFSVERPDGSNFTLKIRSTKLEDSAMYFCASSTGGSEQYFGPGTRLTVT.

This clone was detected once. The chain combines TRBV6-6 with TRBJ1-2; 7 bases are shared with TRBD1. V gave up 4 bases and J gave up 0 bases; unmatched junction bases: 8. Germline V gives CDR1 MNHNY, CDR2 SVGAGI (reference sequence). The CDR3 loop spans 16 amino acids. CDR3 protein: CASSSDTGTANYGYTF. The CDR3 coding sequence is TGTGCCAGCAGTTCGGACACCGGGACAGCTAACTATGGCTACACCTTC.

The genes are TRBV29-1 and TRBJ2-7; 7 nucleotides match TRBD2. CDR1 is SQVTM and CDR2 is ANQGSEA in the germline V gene. The CDR3 has 15 amino acids. V shed 7 bases, J shed 0 bases, and the junction held 12 bases outside the gene matches. Written as DNA, the CDR3 is TGCAGCGCTAGCCGCGGACTAGTTTCCTCCTACGAGCAGTACTTC. Protein: CSASRGLVSSYEQYF.

This chain links TRBV7-8 with TRBJ2-5, with D possibly matching TRBD2 (5 bases). V was trimmed by 3 bases and J by 2 bases, leaving 16 bases between them. The germline V gene encodes CDR1 SGHVS and CDR2 FQNEAQ. This CDR3 spans 16 amino acids. The CDR3 region is CASSFWGALEQETQYF. For the CDR3, the DNA is TGTGCCAGCAGCTTTTGGGGAGCGCTGGAACAAGAGACCCAGTACTTC. Complete variable domain (other parts from reference TRBV7-8 and TRBJ2-5): GAGVSQSPRYKVAKRGQDVALRCDPISGHVSLFWYQQALGQGPEFLTYFQNEAQLDKSGLPSDRFFAERPEGSVSTLKIQRTQQEDSAVYLCASSFWGALEQETQYFGPGTRLLVL.

The J gene is TRBJ2-2, the V gene TRBV7-9, with D perhaps matching TRBD2 (5 bases). The CDR3 loop spans 15 amino acids. The V gene lost 0 bases and the J gene lost 6 bases, with 11 bases spanning the gap. Germline loops: CDR1 SEHNR, CDR2 FQNEAQ (reference sequence). Here the CDR3 reads CASSLATGKPGELFF. DNA for the CDR3: TGTGCCAGCAGCTTAGCGACGGGAAAGCCCGGGGAGCTGTTTTTT.

This clone was counted a few times. The chain employs TRBV4-3 and TRBJ2-7; maybe TRBD2 (6 bases). Per the germline V gene, CDR1 is LGHNA and CDR2 is YSLEER. Trimming left V 0 bases short and J 3 bases short, with 9 bases between. The CDR3 has 14 residues. The CDR3 sequence: CASSQDSSGYEQYF. As DNA, the CDR3 is TGCGCCAGCAGCCAAGATAGTAGCGGCTACGAGCAGTACTTC.

This chain uses TRBV4-3 with TRBJ2-1, with TRBD2 matching over 9 bases. V was pared by 0 bases and J by 3 bases, with 3 bases of the junction left unmatched. CDR3 length equals 16 residues. Per the germline V gene, CDR1 is LGHNA and CDR2 is YSLEER. Here the CDR3 reads CASSQDSGRRYNEQFF. DNA of the CDR3: TGCGCCAGCAGCCAAGACAGCGGGAGGCGCTACAATGAGCAGTTCTTC.

The J gene is TRBJ2-7, the V gene TRBV5-1; 9 positions agree with TRBD1. Germline CDR1 reads SGHRS; CDR2 reads YFSETQ. CDR3 size: 14 residues. Trimming cost V 3 bases and J 7 bases; bases outside gene matches: 8. The CDR3 reads CASSSTGTGNEQYF. CDR3 in DNA: TGCGCCAGCAGCTCAACCGGGACAGGGAATGAGCAGTACTTC.

The chain couples TRBV7-2 to TRBJ2-1; a possible D gene is TRBD2 (6 bases). Germline V gene data show CDR1 as SGHTA and CDR2 as FQGNSA. Between the trimmed V and J ends, which lost 4 bases and 3 bases, there was a span of 13 bases. The CDR3 sequence is 15 residues long. The CDR3 nucleotides read TGTGCCAGCAGCTCCTTTAGCGGAGACTACAATGAGCAGTTCTTC. Translated: CASSSFSGDYNEQFF.

For this clone: The same CDR3 can be traced to other DNA sequences in this sample. J is TRBJ2-5 and V is TRBV5-1, with 8 bases fitting TRBD1. Per the germline V gene, CDR1 is SGHRS and CDR2 is YFSETQ. The J segment lost 1 base and the V segment lost 3 bases, leaving 2 bases of the junction unmatched. The CDR3 spans 14 residues. This CDR3 reads CASSSGQGQETQYF. The CDR3 DNA sequence: TGCGCCAGCAGCTCTGGACAGGGCCAAGAGACCCAGTACTTC.

The chain has TRBV6-5 and TRBJ2-1, with TRBD2 identical over 7 bases. CDR3 length equals 13 residues. Looked up from germline, CDR1 is MNHEY and CDR2 is SVGAGI. V lost 6 bases to trimming and J lost 7 bases; unmatched junction nucleotides: 6. CDR3 coding DNA: TGTGCCAGCAGGTTCCAGGGAGGGAATGAGCAGTTCTTC. Protein sequence: CASRFQGGNEQFF.

The chain recombines TRBV9 with TRBJ2-2, with 11 bases identical to TRBD1. Per the germline V gene, CDR1 is SGDLS and CDR2 is YYNGEE. The CDR3 loop spans 15 amino acids. V lost 2 bases and J lost 7; bases outside the gene matches: 4. CDR3 in amino acids: CASSVGTGGIGELFF. The DNA for the CDR3 is TGTGCCAGCAGCGTCGGGACAGGGGGGATCGGGGAGCTGTTTTTT.

This chain joins TRBV27 and TRBJ2-1; 9 bases agree with TRBD2. Looked up from germline, CDR1 is MNHEY and CDR2 is SMNVEV (reference sequence). V lost 5 bases and J lost 3; bases outside the gene matches: 20. The CDR3 consists of 20 residues. This CDR3 reads CASSTSRGGRASLDYNEQFF. The CDR3 DNA reads as TGTGCCAGCAGTACCAGCCGAGGCGGGAGGGCCTCCCTAGACTACAATGAGCAGTTCTTC.